These 3 T cell receptor beta chains originate from one sample sequenced in a study of T cells in Graves' hyperthyroidism and ophthalmopathy. Amplification yielded TCR beta CDR3 regions, with RNA transcripts as the source. A first-round RT-PCR of the TCR CDR3 used the HTBI primer set. Each CDR3 protein is one row after TCRdb ran MiXCR on the multiplex PCR reads. The sample lists over 300,000 distinct CDR3 sequences, over 11% occurring once. Sample: blood. The receptors originated from a woman aged 55 to 70 with Graves' hyperthyroidism.

This clonotype has a count of ten or more. V gene TRBV11-3 combines with J gene TRBJ2-7; 7 bases are shared with TRBD2. The germline CDR1 and CDR2 sequences are SGHNT and YENEEA. J gave up 0 bases and V 3 bases, and 11 bases lay outside the gene matches. The CDR3 has 17 amino acids. In DNA form, the CDR3 reads TGTGCCAGCAGCTTCTCGCGGGGGTTGGTCAACTCCTACGAGCAGTACTTC. It translates to CASSFSRGLVNSYEQYF.

V and J are TRBV3-1 and TRBJ1-6, with D maybe TRBD1 (5 bases). Trimming took 4 bases from V and 9 from J, leaving 16 bases between them. The CDR3 has 15 amino acids. Germline V gene lookup returns CDR1 LGHDT and CDR2 YNNKEL (reference sequence). DNA of the CDR3: TGTGCCAGCAGCCCCTGGGCAGCGGGACGTTCACCCCTCCACTTT. Its protein is CASSPWAAGRSPLHF.

This chain uses TRBV12-3 or TRBV12-4 with TRBJ2-2; 8 nucleotides agree with TRBD2. With 7 bases clipped from V and 0 bases from J, the junction kept 10 bases outside the gene matches. This CDR3 has 17 residues. The CDR3 protein is CASTPEAGAPNTGELFF. The CDR3 DNA reads TGTGCCAGCACCCCCGAAGCGGGAGCGCCGAACACCGGGGAGCTGTTTTTT.